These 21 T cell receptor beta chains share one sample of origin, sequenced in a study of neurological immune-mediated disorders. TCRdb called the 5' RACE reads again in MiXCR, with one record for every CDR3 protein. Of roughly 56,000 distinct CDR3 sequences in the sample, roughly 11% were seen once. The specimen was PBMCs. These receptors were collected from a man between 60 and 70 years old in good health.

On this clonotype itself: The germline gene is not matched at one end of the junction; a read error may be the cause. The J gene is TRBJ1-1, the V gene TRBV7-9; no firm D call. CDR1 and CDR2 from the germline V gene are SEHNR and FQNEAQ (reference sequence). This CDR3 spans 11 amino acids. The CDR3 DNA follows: TGTGCCAGCATCCACCACACTGAAACTTTCTTT. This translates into CASIHHTETFF.

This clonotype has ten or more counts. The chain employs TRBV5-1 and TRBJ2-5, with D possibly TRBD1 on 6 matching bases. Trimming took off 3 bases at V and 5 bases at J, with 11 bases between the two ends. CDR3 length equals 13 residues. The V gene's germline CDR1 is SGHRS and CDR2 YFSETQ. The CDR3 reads CASSYQGRETQYF. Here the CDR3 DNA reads TGCGCCAGCAGCTATCAGGGGCGGGAGACCCAGTACTTC.

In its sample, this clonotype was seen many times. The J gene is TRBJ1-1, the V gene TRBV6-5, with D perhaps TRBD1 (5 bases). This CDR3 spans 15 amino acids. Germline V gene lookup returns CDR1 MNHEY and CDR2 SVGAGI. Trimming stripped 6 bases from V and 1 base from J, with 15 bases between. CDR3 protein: CASRLSGLQNTEAFF. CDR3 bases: TGTGCCAGCAGACTTTCGGGACTCCAGAACACTGAAGCTTTCTTT.

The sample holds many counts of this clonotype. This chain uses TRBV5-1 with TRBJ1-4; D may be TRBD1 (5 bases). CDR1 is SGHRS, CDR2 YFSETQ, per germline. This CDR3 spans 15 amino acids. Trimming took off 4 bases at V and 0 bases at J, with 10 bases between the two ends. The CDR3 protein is CASSPRQSTNEKLFF. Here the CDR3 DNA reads TGCGCCAGCAGCCCGAGACAGTCAACTAATGAAAAACTGTTTTTT. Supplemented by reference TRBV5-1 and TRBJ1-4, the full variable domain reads KAGVTQTPRYLIKTRGQQVTLSCSPISGHRSVSWYQQTPGQGLQFLFEYFSETQRNKGNFPGRFSGRQFSNSRSEMNVSTLELGDSALYLCASSPRQSTNEKLFFGSGTQLSVL.

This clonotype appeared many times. The CDR3 DNA is TGTGCCAGCAGGGGACAGTCCACCGGGGAGCTGTTTTTT. Encoded protein: CASRGQSTGELFF. This sequence joins TRBV28 and TRBJ2-2; 7 bases line up with TRBD1. This CDR3 is built from 13 residues. J was trimmed by 4 bases and V by 6 bases; bases with no gene match: 2. Germline loops: CDR1 MDHEN, CDR2 SYDVKM.

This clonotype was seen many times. CDR3 region: CASSLTSGGAYNEQFF. The CDR3 coding sequence is TGCGCCAGCAGCTTGACTAGCGGGGGTGCTTACAATGAGCAGTTCTTC. The chain employs TRBV5-1 and TRBJ2-1, with 11 bases that match TRBD2. Germline lookup yields CDR1 SGHRS and CDR2 YFSETQ. CDR3 length equals 16 residues. The V segment lost 1 base and the J segment 4 bases; nucleotides outside the gene matches: 4. Variable domain in full (rest from reference TRBV5-1 and TRBJ2-1): KAGVTQTPRYLIKTRGQQVTLSCSPISGHRSVSWYQQTPGQGLQFLFEYFSETQRNKGNFPGRFSGRQFSNSRSEMNVSTLELGDSALYLCASSLTSGGAYNEQFFGPGTRLTVL.

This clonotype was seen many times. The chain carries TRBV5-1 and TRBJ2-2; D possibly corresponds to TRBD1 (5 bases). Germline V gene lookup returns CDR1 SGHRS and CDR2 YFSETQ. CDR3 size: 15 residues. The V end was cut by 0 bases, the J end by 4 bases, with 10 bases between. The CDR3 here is CASSLAERGTGELFF. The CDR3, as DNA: TGCGCCAGCAGCTTGGCCGAAAGGGGCACCGGGGAGCTGTTTTTT.

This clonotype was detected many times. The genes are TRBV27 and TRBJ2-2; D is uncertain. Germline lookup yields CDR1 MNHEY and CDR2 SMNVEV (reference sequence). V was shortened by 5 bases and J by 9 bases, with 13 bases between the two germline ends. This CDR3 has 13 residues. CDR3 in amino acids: CASSPGASRELFF. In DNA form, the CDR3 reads TGTGCCAGCAGTCCAGGAGCTTCCCGGGAGCTGTTTTTT.

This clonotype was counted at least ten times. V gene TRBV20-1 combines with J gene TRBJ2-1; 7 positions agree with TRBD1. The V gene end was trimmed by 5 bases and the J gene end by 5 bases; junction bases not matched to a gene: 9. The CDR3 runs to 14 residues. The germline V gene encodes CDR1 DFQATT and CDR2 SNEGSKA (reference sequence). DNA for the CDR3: TGCAGTGCTGTCCCGGGACAGTTGAACAATGAGCAGTTCTTC. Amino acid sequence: CSAVPGQLNNEQFF.

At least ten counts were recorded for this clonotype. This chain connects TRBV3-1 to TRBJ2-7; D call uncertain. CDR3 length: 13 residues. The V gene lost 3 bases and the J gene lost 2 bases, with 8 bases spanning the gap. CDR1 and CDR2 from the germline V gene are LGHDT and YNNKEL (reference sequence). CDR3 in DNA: TGTGCCAGCAGCCAGGCTCGGACCTACGAGCAGTACTTC. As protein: CASSQARTYEQYF.

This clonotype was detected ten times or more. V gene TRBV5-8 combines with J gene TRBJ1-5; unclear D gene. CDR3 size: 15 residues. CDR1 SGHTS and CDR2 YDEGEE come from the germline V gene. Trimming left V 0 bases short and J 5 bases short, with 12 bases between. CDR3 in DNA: TGTGCCAGCAGCTTGGAGACGGGGAGAGATCAGCCCCAGCATTTT. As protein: CASSLETGRDQPQHF.

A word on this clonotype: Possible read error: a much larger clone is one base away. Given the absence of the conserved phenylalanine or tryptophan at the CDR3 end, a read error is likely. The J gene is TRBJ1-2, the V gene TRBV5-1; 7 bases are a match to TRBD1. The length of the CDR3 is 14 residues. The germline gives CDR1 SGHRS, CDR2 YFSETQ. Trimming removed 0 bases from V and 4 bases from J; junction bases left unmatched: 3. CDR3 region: CASSLDRGFYGYTL. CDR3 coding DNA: TGCGCCAGCAGCTTGGACAGGGGATTCTATGGCTACACCTTA.

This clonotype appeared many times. CDR3 DNA sequence: TGCGCCAGCAGCCTGAGGCAGGGGGCGGATTCACCCCTCCACTTT. This translates into CASSLRQGADSPLHF. This sequence joins TRBV5-1 and TRBJ1-6, with 8 positions matching TRBD1. The V gene's germline CDR1 is SGHRS and CDR2 YFSETQ. With V trimmed by 4 bases and J by 8 bases, 8 bases remained unmatched. CDR3 size: 15 residues.

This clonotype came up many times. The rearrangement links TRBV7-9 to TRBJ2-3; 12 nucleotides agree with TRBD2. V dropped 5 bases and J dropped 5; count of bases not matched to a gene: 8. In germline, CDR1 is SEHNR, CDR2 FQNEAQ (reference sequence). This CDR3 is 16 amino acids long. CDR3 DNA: TGTGCCAGCAGCCATACTAGCGGGGGGCCTGTAGATACGCAGTATTTT. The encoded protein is CASSHTSGGPVDTQYF. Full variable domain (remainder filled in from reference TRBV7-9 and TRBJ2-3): DTGVSQNPRHKITKRGQNVTFRCDPISEHNRLYWYRQTLGQGPEFLTYFQNEAQLEKSRLLSDRFSAERPKGSFSTLEIQRTEQGDSAMYLCASSHTSGGPVDTQYFGPGTRLTVL.

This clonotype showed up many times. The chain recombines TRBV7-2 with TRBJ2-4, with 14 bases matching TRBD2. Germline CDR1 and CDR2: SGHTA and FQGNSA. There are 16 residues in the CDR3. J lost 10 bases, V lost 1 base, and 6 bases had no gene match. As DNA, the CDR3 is TGTGCCAGCAGCTTAGTGTCAGGGACTAGCGGGGGTATTCAGTACTTC. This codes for CASSLVSGTSGGIQYF.

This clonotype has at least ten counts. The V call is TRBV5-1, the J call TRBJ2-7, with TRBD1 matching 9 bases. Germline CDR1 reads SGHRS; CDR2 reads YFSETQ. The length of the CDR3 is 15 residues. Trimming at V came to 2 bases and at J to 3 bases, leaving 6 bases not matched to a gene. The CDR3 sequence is CASSFSGQGNYEQYF. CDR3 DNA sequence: TGCGCCAGCAGCTTCTCGGGACAGGGTAACTACGAGCAGTACTTC.

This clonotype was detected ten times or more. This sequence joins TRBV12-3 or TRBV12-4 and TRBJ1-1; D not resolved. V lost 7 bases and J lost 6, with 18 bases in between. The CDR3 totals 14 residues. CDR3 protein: CASTPPTAASEAFF. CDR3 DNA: TGTGCCAGCACCCCCCCCACCGCAGCCTCTGAAGCTTTCTTT.

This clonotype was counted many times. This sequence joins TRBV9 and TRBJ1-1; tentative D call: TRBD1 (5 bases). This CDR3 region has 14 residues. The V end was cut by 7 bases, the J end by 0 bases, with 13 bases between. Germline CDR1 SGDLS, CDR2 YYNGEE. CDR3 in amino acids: CASGEGLLNTEAFF. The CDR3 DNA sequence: TGTGCCAGCGGGGAGGGACTGCTGAACACTGAAGCTTTCTTT.

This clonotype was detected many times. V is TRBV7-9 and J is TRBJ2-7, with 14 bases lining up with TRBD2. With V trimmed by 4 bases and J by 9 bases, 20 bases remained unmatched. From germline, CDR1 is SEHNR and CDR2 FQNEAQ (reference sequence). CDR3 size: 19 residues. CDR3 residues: CASSSPSGGLAGGLLMQYF. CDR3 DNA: TGTGCCAGCAGCTCCCCGAGTGGAGGACTAGCGGGGGGACTGTTGATGCAGTACTTC.

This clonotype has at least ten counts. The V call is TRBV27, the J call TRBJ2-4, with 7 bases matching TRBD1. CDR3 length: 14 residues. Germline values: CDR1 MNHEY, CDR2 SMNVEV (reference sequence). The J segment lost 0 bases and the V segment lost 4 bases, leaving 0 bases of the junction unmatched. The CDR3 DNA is TGTGCCAGCAGTTACAGGGGAGCCAAAAACATTCAGTACTTC. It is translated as CASSYRGAKNIQYF.

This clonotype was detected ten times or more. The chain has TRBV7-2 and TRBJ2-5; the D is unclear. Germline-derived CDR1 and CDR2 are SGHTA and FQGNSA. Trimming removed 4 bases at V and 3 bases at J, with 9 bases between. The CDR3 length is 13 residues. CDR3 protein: CASSYQSKETQYF. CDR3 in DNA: TGTGCCAGCAGCTACCAAAGTAAAGAGACCCAGTACTTC.